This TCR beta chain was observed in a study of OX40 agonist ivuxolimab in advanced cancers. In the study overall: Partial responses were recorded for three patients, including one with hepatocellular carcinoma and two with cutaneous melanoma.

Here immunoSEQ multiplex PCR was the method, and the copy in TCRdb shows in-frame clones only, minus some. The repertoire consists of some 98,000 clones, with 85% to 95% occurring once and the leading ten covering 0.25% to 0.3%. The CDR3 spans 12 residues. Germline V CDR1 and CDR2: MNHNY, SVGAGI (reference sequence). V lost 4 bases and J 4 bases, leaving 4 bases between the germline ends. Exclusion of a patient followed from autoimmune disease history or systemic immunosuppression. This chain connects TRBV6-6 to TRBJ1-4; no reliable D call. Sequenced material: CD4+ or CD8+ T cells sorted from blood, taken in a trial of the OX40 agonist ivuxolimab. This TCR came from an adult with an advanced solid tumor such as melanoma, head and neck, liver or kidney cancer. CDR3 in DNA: TGTGCCAGCAGTTCGGGTAATGAAAAACTGTTTTTT. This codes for CASSSGNEKLFF.